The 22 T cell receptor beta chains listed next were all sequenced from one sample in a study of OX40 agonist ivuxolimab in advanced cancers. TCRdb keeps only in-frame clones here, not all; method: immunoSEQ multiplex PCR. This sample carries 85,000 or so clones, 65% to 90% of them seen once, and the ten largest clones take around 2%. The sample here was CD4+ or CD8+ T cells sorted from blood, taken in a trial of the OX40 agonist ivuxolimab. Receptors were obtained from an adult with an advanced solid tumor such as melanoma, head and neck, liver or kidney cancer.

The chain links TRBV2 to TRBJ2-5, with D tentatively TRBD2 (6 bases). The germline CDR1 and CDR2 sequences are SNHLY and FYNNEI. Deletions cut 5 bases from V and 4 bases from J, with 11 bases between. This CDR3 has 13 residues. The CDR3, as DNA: TGTGCCAGCAGTTTTGGGGGGAGAGAGACCCAGTACTTC. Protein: CASSFGGRETQYF.

The CDR3 coding sequence is TGTGCCAGCAGTGGGGCAGGGGGTCTCGATAATTCACCCCTCCACTTT. Its protein product is CASSGAGGLDNSPLHF. This chain links TRBV6-1 with TRBJ1-6; 7 bases map to TRBD1. V was clipped by 4 bases and J by 5 bases; unmatched bases: 8. The V gene's germline CDR1 is MNHNS and CDR2 SASEGT. CDR3 length: 16 amino acids.

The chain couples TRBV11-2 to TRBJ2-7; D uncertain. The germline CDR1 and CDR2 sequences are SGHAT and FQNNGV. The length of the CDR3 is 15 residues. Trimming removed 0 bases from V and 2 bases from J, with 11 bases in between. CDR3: CASSLDQHAAYEQYF. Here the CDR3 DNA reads TGTGCCAGCAGCTTAGATCAACATGCTGCCTACGAGCAGTACTTC.

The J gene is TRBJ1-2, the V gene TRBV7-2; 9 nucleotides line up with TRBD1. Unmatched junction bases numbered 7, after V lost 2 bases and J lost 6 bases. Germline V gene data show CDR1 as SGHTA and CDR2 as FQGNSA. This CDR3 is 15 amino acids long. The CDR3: CASSLYGTGRDGYTF. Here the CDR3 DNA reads TGTGCCAGCAGCTTATACGGGACAGGGAGAGATGGCTACACCTTC.

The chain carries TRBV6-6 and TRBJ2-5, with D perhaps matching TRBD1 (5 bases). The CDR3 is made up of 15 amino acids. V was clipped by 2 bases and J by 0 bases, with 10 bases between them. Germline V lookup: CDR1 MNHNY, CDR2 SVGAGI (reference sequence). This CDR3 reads CASSYTTVYQETQYF. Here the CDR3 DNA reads TGTGCCAGCAGTTACACGACAGTATACCAAGAGACCCAGTACTTC.

CDR3 sequence reads: CASSPQNNQPQHF. The CDR3 coding sequence is TGTGCCAGCTCACCTCAGAACAATCAGCCCCAGCATTTT. The rearrangement joins TRBV18 to TRBJ1-5; D unclear. V gave up 3 bases and J gave up 3 bases, with 6 bases separating them. In germline, CDR1 is KGHSH, CDR2 LQKENI. The CDR3 contains 13 residues.

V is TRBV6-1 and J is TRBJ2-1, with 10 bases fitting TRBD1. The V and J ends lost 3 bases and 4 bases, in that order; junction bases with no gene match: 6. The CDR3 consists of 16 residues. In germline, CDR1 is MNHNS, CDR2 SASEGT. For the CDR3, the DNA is TGTGCCAGCAGTGATAGGGGACAGGGGCGTTACAATGAGCAGTTCTTC. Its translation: CASSDRGQGRYNEQFF.

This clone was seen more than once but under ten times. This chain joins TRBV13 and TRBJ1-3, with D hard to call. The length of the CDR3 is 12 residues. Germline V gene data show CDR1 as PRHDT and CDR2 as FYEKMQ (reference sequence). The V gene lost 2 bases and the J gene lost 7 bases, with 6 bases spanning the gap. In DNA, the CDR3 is TGTGCCAGCAGCTTATATGGGAACACCATATATTTT. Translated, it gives CASSLYGNTIYF.

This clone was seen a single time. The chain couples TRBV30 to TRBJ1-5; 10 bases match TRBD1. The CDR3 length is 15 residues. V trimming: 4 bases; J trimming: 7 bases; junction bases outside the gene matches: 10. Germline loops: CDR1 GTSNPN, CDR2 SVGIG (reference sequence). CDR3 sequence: CAWTQGQGRGQPQHF. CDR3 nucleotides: TGTGCCTGGACCCAGGGACAGGGGAGGGGGCAGCCCCAGCATTTT.

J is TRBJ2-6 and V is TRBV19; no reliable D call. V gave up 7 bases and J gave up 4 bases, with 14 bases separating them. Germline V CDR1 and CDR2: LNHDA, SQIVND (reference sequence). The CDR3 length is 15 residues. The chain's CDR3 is CASNSIRTGANVLTF. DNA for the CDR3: TGTGCCAGTAATAGCATCCGAACCGGGGCCAACGTCCTGACTTTC.

The CDR3: CASSDRLSEKLFF. The CDR3 DNA sequence: TGTGCCAGTAGTGACAGATTGTCTGAAAAACTGTTTTTT. The V and J genes are TRBV19 and TRBJ1-4, with D possibly being TRBD1 (5 bases). V shed 5 bases and J shed 7 bases, with 11 bases lying between them. This CDR3 is built from 13 residues. The germline V gene encodes CDR1 LNHDA and CDR2 SQIVND (reference sequence).

CDR3 region: CASSEMGDTQYF. The CDR3 coding sequence is TGTGCCAGCAGTGAAATGGGGGATACGCAGTATTTT. This chain links TRBV2 with TRBJ2-3; no clear D gene. Germline CDR1 SNHLY, CDR2 FYNNEI. Trimming pared 2 bases from V and 6 bases from J, leaving 6 bases between. CDR3 size: 12 residues.

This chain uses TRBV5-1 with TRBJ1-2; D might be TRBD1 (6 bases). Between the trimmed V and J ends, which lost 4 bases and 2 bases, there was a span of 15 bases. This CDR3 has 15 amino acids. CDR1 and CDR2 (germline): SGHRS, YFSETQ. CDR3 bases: TGCGCCAGCAGCGGGTCCCCAGGGGCGAACTATGGCTACACCTTC. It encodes CASSGSPGANYGYTF.

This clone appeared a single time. CDR3 nucleotide sequence: TGCGCCAGCAGCCAAAGGGTGGGTTCCTATGGCTACACCTTC. The encoded protein is CASSQRVGSYGYTF. This chain joins TRBV4-3 and TRBJ1-2; D unresolved. The CDR3 contains 14 residues. CDR1 and CDR2 (germline): LGHNA, YSLEER. The V end lost 2 bases, the J end lost 4 bases, and 11 bases lay between the germline ends.

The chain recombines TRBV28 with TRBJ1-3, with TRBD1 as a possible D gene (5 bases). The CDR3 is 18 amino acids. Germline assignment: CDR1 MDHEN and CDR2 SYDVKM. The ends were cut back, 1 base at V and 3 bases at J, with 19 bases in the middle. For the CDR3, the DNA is TGTGCCAGCAGTTTATTCCCGGGACCTTCTAATATTGGAAACACCATATATTTT. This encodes CASSLFPGPSNIGNTIYF.

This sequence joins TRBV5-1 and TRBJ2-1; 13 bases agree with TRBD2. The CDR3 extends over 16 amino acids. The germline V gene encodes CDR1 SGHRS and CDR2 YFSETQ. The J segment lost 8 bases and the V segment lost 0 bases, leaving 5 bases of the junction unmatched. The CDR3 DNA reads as TGCGCCAGCAGCTTGGGGGGACTAGCGGGGTTTGATGAGCAGTTCTTC. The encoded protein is CASSLGGLAGFDEQFF.

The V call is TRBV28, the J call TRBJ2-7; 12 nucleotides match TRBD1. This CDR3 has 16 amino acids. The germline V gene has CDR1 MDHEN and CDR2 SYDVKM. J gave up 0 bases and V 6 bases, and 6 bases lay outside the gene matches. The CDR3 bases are TGTGCCAGCAGACCCGGGACAGGGGGCTACTCCTACGAGCAGTACTTC. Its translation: CASRPGTGGYSYEQYF.

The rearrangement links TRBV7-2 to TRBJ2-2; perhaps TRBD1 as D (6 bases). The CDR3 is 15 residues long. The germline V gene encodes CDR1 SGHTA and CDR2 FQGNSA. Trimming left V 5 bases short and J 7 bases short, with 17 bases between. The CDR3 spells CASSTRRGTGGELFF. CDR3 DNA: TGTGCCAGCAGCACACGAAGGGGGACGGGCGGGGAGCTGTTTTTT.

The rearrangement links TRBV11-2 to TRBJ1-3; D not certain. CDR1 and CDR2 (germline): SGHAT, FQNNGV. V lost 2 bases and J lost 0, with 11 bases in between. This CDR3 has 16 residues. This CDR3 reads CASSLMGNPSGNTIYF. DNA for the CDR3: TGTGCCAGCAGCTTAATGGGCAACCCCTCTGGAAACACCATATATTTT.

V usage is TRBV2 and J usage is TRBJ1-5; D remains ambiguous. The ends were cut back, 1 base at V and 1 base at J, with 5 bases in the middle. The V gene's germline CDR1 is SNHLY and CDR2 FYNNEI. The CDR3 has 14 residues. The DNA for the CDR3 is TGTGCCAGCAGTGAAGTTTGGAGCAATCAGCCCCAGCATTTT. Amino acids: CASSEVWSNQPQHF.

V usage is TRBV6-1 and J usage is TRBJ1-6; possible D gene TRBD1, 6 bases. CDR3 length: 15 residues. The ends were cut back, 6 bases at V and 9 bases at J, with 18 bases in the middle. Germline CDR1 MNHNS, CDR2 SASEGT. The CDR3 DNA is TGTGCCAGCAGCCGACCACAGGGTCTCGGTTCACCCCTCCACTTT. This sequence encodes CASSRPQGLGSPLHF.

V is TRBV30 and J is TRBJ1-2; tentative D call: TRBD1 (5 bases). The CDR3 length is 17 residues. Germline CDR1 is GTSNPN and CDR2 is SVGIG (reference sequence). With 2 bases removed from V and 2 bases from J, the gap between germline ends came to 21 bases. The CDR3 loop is CAWSRPQRGRTNYGYTF. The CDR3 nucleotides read TGTGCCTGGAGTCGTCCGCAGAGGGGCAGGACGAACTATGGCTACACCTTC.